Listed below are T cell receptor beta chains from one sample, sequenced in a study of T cell therapy after organ transplantation. Sequencing was performed with immunoSEQ multiplex PCR; in TCRdb, only in-frame clones are kept and a portion is missing. The sample records about 17,000 clones, roughly 85% being singletons. These receptors lack a known antigen. The specimen comprised CD8+ T cells from blood, sampled after autologous CMV-specific T cell therapy. These receptors were taken from a human patient who had received a solid organ transplant and had CMV disease. Some of these T cells may belong to the graft donor. CDR3s include the opening cysteine and the closing phenylalanine or tryptophan. D genes are given only for firm matches. Part of the rows lack a size; the others show once, few, many or a class for expanded clones.

TRBJ1-1	TRBV6-4	TRBD1	.	CASSEGQGNTEAFF	TGTGCCAGCAGTGAGGGACAGGGGAACACTGAAGCTTTCTTT
TRBJ2-1	TRBV7-9	TRBD1	.	CASSPRDRGNEQFF	TGTGCCAGCAGCCCGAGGGACAGGGGGAATGAGCAGTTCTTC
TRBJ2-7	TRBV11-2	.	.	CASSLVGGPYEQYF	TGTGCCAGCAGCTTAGTAGGGGGACCCTACGAGCAGTACTTC
TRBJ1-5	TRBV5-8	.	many	CASSLQGYSNQPQHF	TGTGCCAGCAGCTTGCAAGGTTATAGCAATCAGCCCCAGCATTTT
TRBJ1-3	TRBV6-1	.	.	CASSGTGTGNTIYF	TGTGCCAGCAGTGGTACAGGGACTGGAAACACCATATATTTT
TRBJ2-5	TRBV10-3	TRBD1	.	CAISEGDRSRQETQYF	TGTGCCATCAGTGAGGGGGACAGAAGCCGGCAAGAGACCCAGTACTTC
TRBJ1-1	TRBV5-1	.	.	CASSFAANTEAFF	TGCGCCAGCAGCTTCGCGGCGAACACTGAAGCTTTCTTT
TRBJ1-2	TRBV30	.	.	CAWRWGGGYTF	TGTGCCTGGAGATGGGGAGGAGGCTACACCTTC
TRBJ1-1	TRBV30	.	.	CAWGLGSFPMNTEAFF	TGTGCCTGGGGGTTGGGATCATTCCCAATGAACACTGAAGCTTTCTTT
TRBJ1-4	TRBV29-1	TRBD1	.	CSGARDRGEEDNEKLFF	TGCAGCGGCGCTAGGGACAGGGGGGAGGAGGATAATGAAAAACTGTTTTTT
TRBJ2-5	TRBV4-3	.	.	CASSQNSRPETQYF	TGCGCCAGCAGCCAAAACAGCCGTCCGGAGACCCAGTACTTC
TRBJ1-5	TRBV5-5	.	.	CASSLKGIGIRNQPQHF	TGTGCCAGCAGCTTGAAGGGGATCGGAATTCGCAATCAGCCCCAGCATTTT
TRBJ2-7	TRBV10-3	.	.	CAISEPGTDYEQYF	TGTGCCATCAGTGAGCCGGGGACTGACTACGAGCAGTACTTC
TRBJ2-3	TRBV10-3	TRBD1	.	CAISELTGGSADTQYF	TGTGCCATCAGTGAGTTGACAGGGGGATCGGCAGATACGCAGTATTTT
TRBJ1-5	TRBV11-2	.	.	CASSRTSNQPQHF	TGTGCCAGCAGCCGGACAAGCAATCAGCCCCAGCATTTT